This entry lists 21 T cell receptor beta chains sequenced from one sample in a study of regulatory T cells in long-lasting Graves disease. Stated time point: persistent/refractory GD, antithyroid drugs over 5 years with positive TRAb. RNA from PBMCs was the source of the TCR library. Through Arm-PCR of CDR3 regions and iRepertoire HTBI primers, TCR beta libraries were built. TCRdb re-called the multiplex PCR reads through MiXCR, storing one row per CDR3 protein. The table has 500,000 to 700,000 distinct CDR3 sequences, 25% to 35% seen once. The specimen comprised peripheral blood mononuclear cells (PBMCs), sampled when the disease was refractory, from a patient treated with antithyroid drugs. The receptors stem from a female donor with Graves disease.

This clonotype has just a few counts. V usage is TRBV19 and J usage is TRBJ1-2; a weak D match, TRBD1 (6 bases). Trimming pared 4 bases from V and 4 bases from J, leaving 16 bases between. CDR3 size: 15 residues. Per germline, CDR1 LNHDA and CDR2 SQIVND (reference sequence). The CDR3 DNA reads as TGTGCCAGTAGTACTCCCGATGGACAGTTCTATGGCTACACCTTC. Translation: CASSTPDGQFYGYTF. Looking up the rest from reference TRBV19 and TRBJ1-2 gives the full variable domain: DGGITQSPKYLFRKEGQNVTLSCEQNLNHDAMYWYRQDPGQGLRLIYYSQIVNDFQKGDIAEGYSVSREKKESFPLTVTSAQKNPTAFYLCASSTPDGQFYGYTFGSGTRLTVV.

This chain uses TRBV29-1 with TRBJ2-7; tentatively, D is TRBD1 or TRBD2 (6 bases each). The V end was cut by 7 bases, the J end by 0 bases, with 25 bases between. The CDR3 covers 17 residues. Germline values: CDR1 SQVTM, CDR2 ANQGSEA. The CDR3, as DNA: TGCAGCGCCACCGGGACGGGGGCCCGGGGGAACTCCTACGAGCAGTACTTC. Protein: CSATGTGARGNSYEQYF.

At least ten counts were recorded for this clonotype. V usage is TRBV20-1 and J usage is TRBJ2-7, with 9 nucleotides matching TRBD2. V trimming: 5 bases; J trimming: 0 bases; junction bases outside the gene matches: 2. CDR3 length: 13 amino acids. Germline values: CDR1 DFQATT, CDR2 SNEGSKA (reference sequence). CDR3 protein: CSARAGGSYEQYF. The CDR3, as DNA: TGCAGTGCTCGAGCGGGGGGCTCCTACGAGCAGTACTTC.

The rearrangement links TRBV28 to TRBJ1-5; TRBD1 agrees at 7 bases. The germline CDR1 and CDR2 sequences are MDHEN and SYDVKM. This CDR3 contains 18 residues. With 6 bases clipped from V and 11 bases from J, the junction kept 25 bases outside the gene matches. The CDR3 is CASSPTGSGTDFIWSQHF. CDR3 DNA sequence: TGTGCCAGCAGCCCCACGGGATCCGGGACAGATTTTATTTGGTCCCAGCATTTT.

The chain recombines TRBV30 with TRBJ1-1; D is possibly TRBD1 (5 bases). With 0 bases removed from V and 4 bases from J, the gap between germline ends came to 15 bases. CDR1 GTSNPN and CDR2 SVGIG come from the germline V gene (reference sequence). The CDR3 covers 15 residues. The CDR3 DNA sequence: TGTGCCTGGAGTGTAGCGGGCAGGGATGGCACTGAAGCTTTCTTT. This gives the protein CAWSVAGRDGTEAFF.

The rearrangement links TRBV7-9 to TRBJ1-2; D remains ambiguous. Between the trimmed V and J ends, which lost 0 bases and 6 bases, there was a span of 5 bases. The length of the CDR3 is 12 residues. Germline lookup yields CDR1 SEHNR and CDR2 FQNEAQ (reference sequence). This chain's CDR3 is CASSLAAHGYTF. In nucleotides, the CDR3 is TGTGCCAGCAGCTTAGCGGCCCATGGCTACACCTTC. Full variable domain (outside the CDR3, taken from reference TRBV7-9 and TRBJ1-2): DTGVSQNPRHKITKRGQNVTFRCDPISEHNRLYWYRQTLGQGPEFLTYFQNEAQLEKSRLLSDRFSAERPKGSFSTLEIQRTEQGDSAMYLCASSLAAHGYTFGSGTRLTVV.

This clonotype was counted only a few times. V and J are TRBV6-1 and TRBJ1-2; the D gene is possibly TRBD1 (5 bases). The CDR3 loop spans 14 amino acids. The germline V and J ends were trimmed by 8 bases and 4 bases, with 17 bases remaining between them. Germline CDR1 is MNHNS and CDR2 is SASEGT. As DNA, the CDR3 is TGTGCCAGCCTCCGGGCGGGGGAGAGCTATGGCTACACCTTC. Its protein product is CASLRAGESYGYTF.

CDR3 amino acids: CASSPGTGDLVEKLFF. CDR3 in DNA: TGTGCCAGCAGCCCTGGGACAGGGGATTTGGTTGAAAAACTGTTTTTT. The chain uses TRBV6-1 and TRBJ1-4; TRBD1 agrees at 10 bases. CDR1 and CDR2 from the germline V gene are MNHNS and SASEGT. The CDR3 spans 16 residues. V shed 6 bases, J shed 7 bases, and the junction held 11 bases outside the gene matches.

This clonotype was recorded at least ten times. Written as DNA, the CDR3 is TGTGCCAGCGTAAAGGGGACAAAGAATGAAAAACTGTTTTTT. This translates into CASVKGTKNEKLFF. The V gene is TRBV2, the J gene TRBJ1-4; TRBD1 might be the D (6 bases). CDR3 length: 14 amino acids. Trimming shortened V by 8 bases and J by 5 bases, and 15 bases separated the two germline ends. Germline assignment: CDR1 SNHLY and CDR2 FYNNEI.

This clonotype was counted only a few times. The rearrangement links TRBV7-9 to TRBJ2-5, with D perhaps matching TRBD2 (6 bases). V was trimmed by 5 bases and J by 5 bases, leaving 18 bases between them. The germline V gene encodes CDR1 SEHNR and CDR2 FQNEAQ (reference sequence). The CDR3 totals 15 residues. In DNA form, the CDR3 reads TGTGCCAGCAGCCGATCCATTCGGGAGACTGAGACCCAGTACTTC. Its translation: CASSRSIRETETQYF.

The V and J genes are TRBV11-2 and TRBJ1-6; the D is unclear. Germline V gene lookup returns CDR1 SGHAT and CDR2 FQNNGV. The CDR3 extends over 13 amino acids. Trimming took 5 bases from V and 8 from J, leaving 10 bases between them. This chain's CDR3 is CASSQEAYSPLHF. The CDR3 nucleotides read TGTGCCAGCAGCCAAGAGGCCTATTCACCCCTCCACTTT.

This chain links TRBV20-1 with TRBJ2-7; TRBD2 matches 15 bases. Germline CDR1 and CDR2: DFQATT and SNEGSKA (reference sequence). The CDR3 spans 18 residues. The J segment lost 3 bases and the V segment lost 1 base, leaving 10 bases of the junction unmatched. The DNA of the CDR3 is TGCAGTGCTAGAGTGGCAGGACTAGCGGGAGGGCAATTCTACGAGCAGTACTTC. It is translated as CSARVAGLAGGQFYEQYF.

This clonotype showed up just a few times. This chain connects TRBV27 to TRBJ1-1; D is ambiguous. Germline loops: CDR1 MNHEY, CDR2 SMNVEV (reference sequence). This CDR3 has 14 residues. Between the trimmed V and J ends, which lost 3 bases and 0 bases, there was a span of 8 bases. The chain's CDR3 is CASSFGDLNTEAFF. Written as DNA, the CDR3 is TGTGCCAGCAGTTTTGGTGATTTGAACACTGAAGCTTTCTTT.

For this clonotype: The final CDR3 position lacks the conserved phenylalanine or tryptophan, pointing to a likely read error. The chain employs TRBV29-1 and TRBJ1-2; 11 nucleotides line up with TRBD1. The ends lost 4 bases at V and 7 bases at J; junction bases unmatched: 8. Per germline, CDR1 SQVTM and CDR2 ANQGSEA. The CDR3 spans 14 residues. The CDR3 bases are TGCAGCGTTGTAGGACAGGGGGCAATACGTGGCTACACCCTC. Its translation: CSVVGQGAIRGYTL.

Remarks on this clonotype: A single base separates this from a much larger clone, so it may be a read error. V usage is TRBV6-5 and J usage is TRBJ1-2; no definite D call. Trimming removed 4 bases from V and 0 bases from J, with 12 bases in between. Germline CDR1 is MNHEY and CDR2 is SVGAGI. The CDR3 loop spans 15 amino acids. DNA of the CDR3: TGTGCCAGCAGTTGCACGATACTAGCTAACTATGGCTACACCTTC. The encoded protein is CASSCTILANYGYTF.

A word on this clonotype: An end of the junction differs from the germline gene, which may be a read error. The chain is built from TRBV12-3 or TRBV12-4 and TRBJ2-7, with TRBD2 as a possible D gene (6 bases). The CDR3 is made up of 15 amino acids. The CDR3, as DNA: TGTGCCAGCAGTACCATGGCGGGGAGCTCCTACGAGCTGTACTTC. Amino acids: CASSTMAGSSYELYF.

V usage is TRBV15 and J usage is TRBJ1-5, with 8 nucleotides matching TRBD1. Unmatched junction bases numbered 3, after V lost 3 bases and J lost 2 bases. The CDR3 contains 15 residues. Germline V CDR1 and CDR2: LNHNV, YYDKDF (reference sequence). The CDR3 protein is CATSRLDRGNQPQHF. The CDR3 coding sequence is TGTGCCACCAGCAGGCTGGACAGGGGCAATCAGCCCCAGCATTTT.

This clonotype was recorded at least ten times. The gene calls are TRBV6-1 and TRBJ1-2; D ambiguous. The V end lost 5 bases, the J end lost 4 bases, and 17 bases lay between the germline ends. The germline V gene encodes CDR1 MNHNS and CDR2 SASEGT. There are 15 residues in the CDR3. The CDR3 bases are TGTGCCAGCAGTCACGACCCACTCCGCGTCTATGGCTACACCTTC. Its translation is CASSHDPLRVYGYTF.

The chain combines TRBV14 with TRBJ1-2, with D hard to call. Trimming stripped 2 bases from V and 5 bases from J, with 15 bases between. This CDR3 region has 15 residues. Germline V gives CDR1 SGHDN, CDR2 FVKESK. For the CDR3, the DNA is TGTGCCAGCAGCCAACTCAACCGGGAGCGGTATGGCTACACCTTC. Protein product: CASSQLNRERYGYTF.

This clonotype was found a few times. This chain connects TRBV28 to TRBJ1-1; 9 bases match TRBD1. The ends lost 6 bases at V and 2 bases at J; junction bases unmatched: 7. CDR3 length: 15 residues. Germline loops: CDR1 MDHEN, CDR2 SYDVKM. CDR3 region: CASSYGQGRNTEAFF. CDR3 DNA: TGTGCCAGCAGCTACGGACAGGGGCGAAACACTGAAGCTTTCTTT.

The chain employs TRBV6-5 and TRBJ1-1; TRBD1 agrees at 7 bases. The CDR3 has 15 amino acids. The germline CDR1 and CDR2 sequences are MNHEY and SVGAGI. Trimming cost V 4 bases and J 1 base; bases outside gene matches: 6. This CDR3 is CASSWTGLGNTEAFF. CDR3 nucleotides: TGTGCCAGCAGTTGGACAGGCCTCGGGAACACTGAAGCTTTCTTT.